The T cell receptor beta chain under discussion was sequenced for a study of blood T cell repertoires in COVID-19. For the study at large: Acute and convalescent COVID-19 specimens originated in the United States, Italy and Spain. The cDNA or gDNA used as material had been derived from T cells, B-cell-depleted T cells, or PBMCs.

Germline values: CDR1 MNHNS, CDR2 SASEGT. The CDR3 runs to 14 residues. With 3 bases removed from V and 5 bases from J, the gap between germline ends came to 11 bases. How the authors handled the data: Reference gene primer amplification in the assay estimated nucleated cell counts. Sequencing used immunoSEQ multiplex PCR; TCRdb keeps in-frame clones, though not all of them. The D gene and trimming were derived from the DNA, and the V and J assignments and clone size from that table. The sample shows more than 35,000 clones, roughly 84% of them seen only once. The clonotype was recovered from a human donor in a cohort sampled during active COVID-19. Sequenced sample: peripheral blood. The V call is TRBV6-1, the J call TRBJ1-5; D is possibly TRBD1 (5 bases). The CDR3 DNA reads as TGTGCCAGCAGTGATGGCAGGGTCTATCAGCCCCAGCATTTT. This sequence encodes CASSDGRVYQPQHF.